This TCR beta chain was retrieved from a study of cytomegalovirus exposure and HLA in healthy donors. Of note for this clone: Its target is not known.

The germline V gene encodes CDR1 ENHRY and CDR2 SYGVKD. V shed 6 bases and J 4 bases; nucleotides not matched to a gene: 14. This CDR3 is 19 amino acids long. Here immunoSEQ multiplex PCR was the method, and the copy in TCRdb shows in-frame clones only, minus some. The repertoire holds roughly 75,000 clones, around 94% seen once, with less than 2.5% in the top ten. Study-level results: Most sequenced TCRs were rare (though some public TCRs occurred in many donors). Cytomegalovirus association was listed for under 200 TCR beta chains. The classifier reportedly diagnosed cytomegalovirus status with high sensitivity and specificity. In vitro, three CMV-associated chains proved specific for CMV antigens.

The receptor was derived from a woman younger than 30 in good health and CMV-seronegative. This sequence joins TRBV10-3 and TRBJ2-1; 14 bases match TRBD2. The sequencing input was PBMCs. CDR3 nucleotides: TGTGCCATCAGCCCGGGACTAGCGGGAGCACCCGCTGGGTACAATGAGCAGTTCTTC. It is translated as CAISPGLAGAPAGYNEQFF.